These T cell receptor beta chains were read from a single sample in a study of shared clonotypes between healthy human individuals. The protocol was immunoSEQ multiplex PCR, while the TCRdb copy is restricted to in-frame clones and leaves out a portion. The data show about 2.4 million clones, 93% seen once. Sequencing used naive CD4+ T cells from PBMCs. The receptor source for this set is a man younger than 35 in good health. Some clones in this sample may be carry-over from other donors' samples. The conserved cysteine and the conserved F or W are not part of the CDR3 here. The D gene is left open where the match is weak. Size is omitted from some rows. Given values are once, few, many or a class for expanded clones.

d_gene	abundance	v_gene	j_gene	CDR3aa
TRBD1	once	TRBV18	TRBJ1-4	ASSLTGANEKLF
.	few	TRBV5-1	TRBJ1-4	ASSLEDQKLF
.	.	TRBV6-6	TRBJ2-7	ASRQQGYEQY
.	few	TRBV2	TRBJ1-5	ATRNRAADQPQH
.	.	TRBV7-2	TRBJ2-5	ASSRLGALQETQY
.	.	TRBV11-3	TRBJ2-3	ASSLNFQRPSTDTQY
TRBD1	.	TRBV6-5	TRBJ1-4	ASRPLAGGEKLF
.	.	TRBV29-1	TRBJ2-3	SVEDFGSRSWLYTDTQY
TRBD1	once	TRBV7-3	TRBJ2-2	ASSLLGQAHTGELF
TRBD1	.	TRBV10-3	TRBJ1-1	AISFTGGAGVGTEAF
TRBD1	.	TRBV5-1	TRBJ1-2	ASSPGQMGYT
.	.	TRBV2	TRBJ2-1	ASSAPGTLQF
TRBD1	.	TRBV2	TRBJ1-1	ASSLSYRGQAF
TRBD1	.	TRBV19	TRBJ2-7	ASSVRDSTYEQY
.	.	TRBV5-4	TRBJ2-5	ASSLAGSGQETQY
TRBD1	.	TRBV5-1	TRBJ1-2	ASSLISGQGDGYT
TRBD2	.	TRBV28	TRBJ2-1	ASSLSSGIYNEQF
.	.	TRBV19	TRBJ2-1	ASRPRGYNEQF